The rows below give T cell receptor beta chains drawn from one sample of a study of blood T cell repertoires in COVID-19. Produced via immunoSEQ multiplex PCR; TCRdb's table is partial and in-frame only. The sample shows approximately 390,000 clones, more than 75% of them seen only once. Sequenced: peripheral blood. The receptor set was obtained from a woman in her fifties or sixties with COVID-19, enrolled during active disease. CDR3s include the opening cysteine and the closing phenylalanine or tryptophan. D genes are given only for firm matches. Where a row states a size, it is once, few, many or the class of an expanded clone; other rows omit it.

j_call: TRBJ1-3; d_call: NA; clone_size: few; v_call: TRBV25-1; cdr3_aa: CASSPAGAGNTIYF; cdr3_nt: TGTGCCAGCAGTCCTGCGGGGGCTGGAAACACCATATATTTT
j_call: TRBJ2-3; d_call: TRBD2; clone_size: NA; v_call: TRBV9; cdr3_aa: CASSVRGVADTQYF; cdr3_nt: TGTGCCAGCAGCGTTCGGGGGGTGGCAGATACGCAGTATTTT
j_call: TRBJ1-3; d_call: TRBD1; clone_size: NA; v_call: TRBV4-2; cdr3_aa: CASSQDWTGTPGNTIYF; cdr3_nt: TGTGCCAGCAGCCAAGATTGGACAGGGACCCCTGGAAACACCATATATTTT
j_call: TRBJ1-5; d_call: TRBD1; clone_size: NA; v_call: TRBV6-6; cdr3_aa: CASSYRDRVDQPQHF; cdr3_nt: TGTGCCAGCAGTTACCGGGACAGGGTAGATCAGCCCCAGCATTTT
j_call: TRBJ2-1; d_call: TRBD2; clone_size: NA; v_call: TRBV7-9; cdr3_aa: CATSGGAYNEQFF; cdr3_nt: TGTGCAACTAGCGGGGGGGCCTACAATGAGCAGTTCTTC
j_call: TRBJ1-5; d_call: NA; clone_size: NA; v_call: TRBV19; cdr3_aa: CASRMKVSRGTNQPQHF; cdr3_nt: TGTGCCAGTAGGATGAAGGTATCCCGGGGAACGAATCAGCCCCAGCATTTT
j_call: TRBJ1-1; d_call: NA; clone_size: NA; v_call: TRBV2; cdr3_aa: CASLGQGAFF; cdr3_nt: TGTGCCAGCTTGGGACAAGGTGCTTTCTTT
j_call: TRBJ1-5; d_call: NA; clone_size: NA; v_call: TRBV4-2; cdr3_aa: CASSPSDSGGQPQHF; cdr3_nt: TGTGCCAGCAGCCCCTCGGATTCGGGGGGCCAGCCCCAGCATTTT
j_call: TRBJ1-5; d_call: NA; clone_size: once; v_call: TRBV7-2; cdr3_aa: CASSSTYGTPQHF; cdr3_nt: TGTGCCAGCAGCTCGACCTACGGGACACCGCAACATTTT
j_call: TRBJ2-1; d_call: NA; clone_size: NA; v_call: TRBV3-1/TRBV3-2; cdr3_aa: CASSQLTNSYNEQFF; cdr3_nt: TGTGCCAGCAGCCAACTCACTAACTCCTACAATGAGCAGTTCTTC
j_call: TRBJ2-6; d_call: NA; clone_size: NA; v_call: TRBV28; cdr3_aa: CASSRSGYGDSGANVLTF; cdr3_nt: TGTGCCAGCAGTCGCTCAGGGTATGGGGACTCTGGGGCCAACGTCCTGACTTTC
j_call: TRBJ1-1; d_call: TRBD1; clone_size: NA; v_call: TRBV6-1; cdr3_aa: CASREYDRGPPTEAFF; cdr3_nt: TGTGCCAGCAGGGAATACGACAGGGGGCCCCCAACTGAAGCTTTCTTT
j_call: TRBJ1-6; d_call: NA; clone_size: once; v_call: TRBV19; cdr3_aa: CASSSTGSYNSPLHF; cdr3_nt: TGTGCCAGTAGTTCCACAGGGTCCTATAATTCACCCCTCCACTTT
j_call: TRBJ1-2; d_call: TRBD1; clone_size: NA; v_call: TRBV7-2; cdr3_aa: CASRIPDPGQGTHFYGYTF; cdr3_nt: TGTGCCAGCAGGATCCCGGACCCCGGACAGGGGACACATTTCTATGGCTACACCTTC
j_call: TRBJ1-5; d_call: NA; clone_size: NA; v_call: TRBV6-6; cdr3_aa: CASMGGRNQPQHF; cdr3_nt: TGTGCCAGCATGGGGGGTCGGAATCAGCCCCAGCATTTT
j_call: TRBJ2-1; d_call: NA; clone_size: NA; v_call: TRBV10-2; cdr3_aa: CASSDPSPGVDEQFF; cdr3_nt: TGCGCCAGCAGTGATCCGAGCCCCGGGGTCGATGAGCAGTTCTTC
j_call: TRBJ2-5; d_call: TRBD1; clone_size: NA; v_call: TRBV18; cdr3_aa: CASSPWDSQETQYF; cdr3_nt: TGTGCCAGCTCACCCTGGGACAGTCAAGAGACCCAGTACTTC
j_call: TRBJ2-3; d_call: TRBD1; clone_size: NA; v_call: TRBV19; cdr3_aa: CAVGGKPSTDTQYF; cdr3_nt: TGTGCCGTAGGGGGCAAACCAAGCACAGATACGCAGTATTTT
j_call: TRBJ2-7; d_call: NA; clone_size: NA; v_call: TRBV3-1/TRBV3-2; cdr3_aa: CASSQVQGQGGYEQYF; cdr3_nt: TGTGCCAGCAGCCAAGTGCAAGGGCAGGGGGGTTACGAGCAGTACTTC
j_call: TRBJ2-1; d_call: TRBD1; clone_size: NA; v_call: TRBV6-5; cdr3_aa: CASNRDSLYNEQFF; cdr3_nt: TGTGCCAGCAATCGGGACAGCTTATACAATGAGCAGTTCTTC
j_call: TRBJ1-2; d_call: NA; clone_size: NA; v_call: TRBV7-9; cdr3_aa: CASSLSYSASGYGYTF; cdr3_nt: TGTGCCAGCAGCTTATCATATTCGGCCTCGGGGTATGGCTACACCTTC
j_call: TRBJ2-1; d_call: TRBD1; clone_size: NA; v_call: TRBV27; cdr3_aa: CATLAEDRGDNEQFF; cdr3_nt: TGTGCCACCCTGGCCGAGGACAGGGGGGACAATGAGCAGTTCTTC
j_call: TRBJ1-6; d_call: NA; clone_size: NA; v_call: TRBV5-4; cdr3_aa: CASSPSNSPLHF; cdr3_nt: TGTGCCAGCAGCCCGAGTAATTCACCCCTCCACTTT
j_call: TRBJ1-2; d_call: TRBD1; clone_size: NA; v_call: TRBV6-5; cdr3_aa: CASSSDRVGGGYTF; cdr3_nt: TGTGCCAGCAGTTCGGACAGGGTGGGAGGAGGCTACACCTTC
j_call: TRBJ1-6; d_call: NA; clone_size: NA; v_call: TRBV27; cdr3_aa: CASSLSGRFGSWWDSPLHF; cdr3_nt: TGTGCCAGCAGTTTATCGGGGCGGTTCGGGTCTTGGTGGGATTCACCCCTCCACTTT
j_call: TRBJ1-1; d_call: NA; clone_size: NA; v_call: TRBV9; cdr3_aa: CASSLGQILNTEAFF; cdr3_nt: TGTGCCAGCAGCCTGGGGCAGATCCTGAACACTGAAGCTTTCTTT
j_call: TRBJ2-7; d_call: NA; clone_size: NA; v_call: TRBV5-1; cdr3_aa: CASSPRGGYGYEQYF; cdr3_nt: TGCGCCAGCAGCCCCAGGGGAGGGTACGGCTACGAGCAGTACTTC
j_call: TRBJ2-2; d_call: TRBD1; clone_size: once; v_call: TRBV6-6; cdr3_aa: CASTPQGTAGELFF; cdr3_nt: TGTGCCAGCACCCCCCAGGGGACAGCCGGGGAGCTGTTTTTT
j_call: TRBJ2-1; d_call: TRBD2; clone_size: NA; v_call: TRBV6-2/TRBV6-3; cdr3_aa: CASSSGLAGYNEQFF; cdr3_nt: TGTGCCAGCAGTTCGGGACTAGCGGGTTACAATGAGCAGTTCTTC
j_call: TRBJ1-4; d_call: NA; clone_size: few; v_call: TRBV2; cdr3_aa: CASRPGYTPNPNEKLFF; cdr3_nt: TGTGCCAGCAGACCGGGATACACCCCGAACCCGAATGAAAAACTGTTTTTT
j_call: TRBJ1-2; d_call: NA; clone_size: NA; v_call: TRBV12-3/TRBV12-4; cdr3_aa: CASSLAGGAGYTF; cdr3_nt: TGTGCCAGCAGTTTAGCGGGAGGGGCTGGCTACACCTTC
j_call: TRBJ1-1; d_call: TRBD1; clone_size: few; v_call: TRBV6-6; cdr3_aa: CASRWDSPEGIAFF; cdr3_nt: TGTGCCAGCAGATGGGACAGCCCTGAAGGGATCGCTTTCTTT
j_call: TRBJ1-1; d_call: NA; clone_size: once; v_call: TRBV29-1; cdr3_aa: CSALRGSEAFF; cdr3_nt: TGCAGCGCCCTTCGGGGGAGTGAAGCTTTCTTT